The source of this TCR beta chain is a study of blood T cell repertoires in COVID-19. Per the germline V gene, CDR1 is LNHDA and CDR2 is SQIVND (reference sequence). CDR3 length: 17 amino acids. V shed 6 bases and J 0 bases; nucleotides not matched to a gene: 13. Sequenced by immunoSEQ multiplex PCR; TCRdb stores in-frame clones only, minus some. The repertoire holds 100,000 to 150,000 clones, with roughly four fifths as singletons. This TCR was recovered from a woman aged 50 to 60 with acute or convalescent COVID-19. The sequenced material came from peripheral blood. This chain links TRBV19 with TRBJ2-7, with 8 positions matching TRBD2. CDR3 loop: CASSNGLAPTNSYEQYF. CDR3 in DNA: TGTGCCAGTAGCAATGGACTAGCCCCCACCAACTCCTACGAGCAGTACTTC.